This T cell receptor (beta chain) was profiled in a study of blood T cells in healthy people across ages. Study-wide points: PBMCs that were unsorted prevented a conclusive naive versus antigen-experienced comparison.

Germline-derived CDR1 and CDR2 are SQVTM and ANQGSEA. This CDR3 has 13 residues. Through a sample-barcoded 5' primer and a J-beta primer mix, a second PCR was run for about 7 to 12 cycles. In TCRdb, the 5' RACE reads were re-called with MiXCR into one record per CDR3 protein. Counted here are 650,000 to 1,000,000 distinct CDR3 sequences, approximately 35% occurring once; the ten biggest clones make up 10% to 15%. Notes on this clonotype: What it recognizes is unknown.

The receptor comes from a man younger than 35 in good health. Sequencing used blood. J is TRBJ1-3 and V is TRBV29-1; D gene uncertain. The CDR3 sequence is CSAEGFSGNTIYF. DNA for the CDR3: TGCAGTGCAGAGGGCTTCTCTGGAAACACCATATATTTT. The variable domain in full, with the rest retrieved from reference TRBV29-1 and TRBJ1-3, is SAVISQKPSRDICQRGTSLTIQCQVDSQVTMMFWYRQQPGQSLTLIATANQGSEATYESGFVIDKFPISRPNLTFSTLTVSNMSPEDSSIYLCSAEGFSGNTIYFGEGSWLTVV.